This TCR beta chain stems from a study of brain T cells in children with intractable seizures. At least one anti-epileptic drug was given before surgery. Method: immunoSEQ multiplex PCR; TCRdb's copy keeps in-frame clones and lacks some. Among some 20,000 clones listed, approximately 94% were seen once. J lost 5 bases, V lost 3 bases, and 7 bases had no gene match. From germline, CDR1 is LNHDA and CDR2 SQIVND (reference sequence). The CDR3 totals 15 residues. The sequences come from peripheral blood, collected at surgery. The clonotype was recovered from a boy aged 5 to 17 with focal cortical dysplasia and intractable seizures. J is TRBJ2-1 and V is TRBV19; 7 bases are shared with TRBD2. The CDR3 here is CASSIGGSQHNEQFF. CDR3 nucleotide sequence: TGTGCCAGTAGTATCGGGGGGAGCCAACACAATGAGCAGTTCTTC.